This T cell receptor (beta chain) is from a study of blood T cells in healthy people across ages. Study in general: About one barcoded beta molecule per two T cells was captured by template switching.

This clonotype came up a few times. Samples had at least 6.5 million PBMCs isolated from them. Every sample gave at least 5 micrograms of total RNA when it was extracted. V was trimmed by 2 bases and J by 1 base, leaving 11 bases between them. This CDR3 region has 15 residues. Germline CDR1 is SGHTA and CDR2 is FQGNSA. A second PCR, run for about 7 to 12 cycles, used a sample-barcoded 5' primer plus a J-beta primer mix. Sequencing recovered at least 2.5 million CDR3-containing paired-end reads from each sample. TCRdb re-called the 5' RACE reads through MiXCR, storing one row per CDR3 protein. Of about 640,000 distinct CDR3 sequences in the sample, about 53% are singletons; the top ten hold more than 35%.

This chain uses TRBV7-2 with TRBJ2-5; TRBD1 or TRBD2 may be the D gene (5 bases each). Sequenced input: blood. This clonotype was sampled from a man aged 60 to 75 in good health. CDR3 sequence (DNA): TGTGCCAGCAGCTTACCTAAGGGGACCCAAGAGACCCAGTACTTC. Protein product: CASSLPKGTQETQYF.